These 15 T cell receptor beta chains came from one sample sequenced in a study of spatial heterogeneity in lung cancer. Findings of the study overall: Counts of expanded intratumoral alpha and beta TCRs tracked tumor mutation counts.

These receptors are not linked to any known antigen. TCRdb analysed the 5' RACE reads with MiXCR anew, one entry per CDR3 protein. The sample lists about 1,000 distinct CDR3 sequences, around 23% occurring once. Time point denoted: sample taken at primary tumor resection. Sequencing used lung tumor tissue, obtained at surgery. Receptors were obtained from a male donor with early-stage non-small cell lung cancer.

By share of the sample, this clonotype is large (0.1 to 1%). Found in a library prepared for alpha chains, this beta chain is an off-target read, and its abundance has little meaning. CDR3 DNA: TGTGCCACCAGTGATAGATATGGACTGGAAGAGACCCAGTACTTC. Translating gives CATSDRYGLEETQYF. The chain has TRBV24-1 and TRBJ2-5; tentative D call: TRBD2 (5 bases). CDR3 length equals 15 residues. Germline V gene sequence: CDR1 KGHDR, CDR2 SFDVKD. With 3 bases removed from V and 3 bases from J, the gap between germline ends came to 13 bases.

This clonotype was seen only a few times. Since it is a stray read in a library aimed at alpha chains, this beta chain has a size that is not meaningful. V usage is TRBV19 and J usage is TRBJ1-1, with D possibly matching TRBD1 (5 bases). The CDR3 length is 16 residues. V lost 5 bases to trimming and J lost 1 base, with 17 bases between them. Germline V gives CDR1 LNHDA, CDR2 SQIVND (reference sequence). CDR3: CASSFIPGPQNTEAFF. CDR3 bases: TGTGCCAGTAGTTTCATACCGGGACCGCAGAACACTGAAGCTTTCTTT.

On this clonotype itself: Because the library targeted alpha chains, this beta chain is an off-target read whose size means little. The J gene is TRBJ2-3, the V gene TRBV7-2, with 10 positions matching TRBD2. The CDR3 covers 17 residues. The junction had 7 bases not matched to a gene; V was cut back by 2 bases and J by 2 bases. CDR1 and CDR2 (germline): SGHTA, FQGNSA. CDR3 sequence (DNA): TGTGCCAGCAGCTTAATACCTAGCGGGAGTCCCACAGATACGCAGTATTTT. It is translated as CASSLIPSGSPTDTQYF.

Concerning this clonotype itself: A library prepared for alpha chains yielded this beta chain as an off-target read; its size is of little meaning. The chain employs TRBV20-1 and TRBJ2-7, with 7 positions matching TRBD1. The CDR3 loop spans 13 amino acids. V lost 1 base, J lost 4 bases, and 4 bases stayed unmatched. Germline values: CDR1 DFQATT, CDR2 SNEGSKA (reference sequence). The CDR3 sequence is CSARGDREYEQYF. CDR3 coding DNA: TGCAGTGCTAGAGGGGACAGAGAGTACGAGCAGTACTTC.

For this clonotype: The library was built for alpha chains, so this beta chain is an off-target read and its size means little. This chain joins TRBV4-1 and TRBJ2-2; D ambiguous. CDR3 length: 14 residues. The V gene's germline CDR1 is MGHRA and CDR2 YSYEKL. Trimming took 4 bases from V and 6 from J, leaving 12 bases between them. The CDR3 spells CASSRPQGPGELFF. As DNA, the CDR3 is TGCGCCAGCAGCCGACCCCAAGGTCCCGGGGAGCTGTTTTTT.

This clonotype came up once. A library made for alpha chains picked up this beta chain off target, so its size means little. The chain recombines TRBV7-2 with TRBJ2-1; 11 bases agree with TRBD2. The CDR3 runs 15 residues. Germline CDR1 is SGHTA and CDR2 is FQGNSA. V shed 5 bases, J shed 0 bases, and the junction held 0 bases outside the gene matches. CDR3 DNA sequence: TGTGCCAGCAGCGGACTAGCGGGCTCCTACAATGAGCAGTTCTTC. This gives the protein CASSGLAGSYNEQFF.

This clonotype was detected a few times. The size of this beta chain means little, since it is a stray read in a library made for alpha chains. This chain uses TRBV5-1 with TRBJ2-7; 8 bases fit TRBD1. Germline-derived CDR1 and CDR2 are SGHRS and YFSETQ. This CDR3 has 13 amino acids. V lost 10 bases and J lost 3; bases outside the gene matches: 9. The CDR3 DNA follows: TGCGCCCCCCAGAGGGGGACAGGCTACGAGCAGTACTTC. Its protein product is CAPQRGTGYEQYF.

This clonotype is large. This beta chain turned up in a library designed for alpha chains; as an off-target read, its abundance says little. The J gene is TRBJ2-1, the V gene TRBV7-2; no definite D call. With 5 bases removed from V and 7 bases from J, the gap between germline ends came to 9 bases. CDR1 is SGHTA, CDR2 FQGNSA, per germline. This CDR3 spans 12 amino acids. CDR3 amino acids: CASSPVINEQFF. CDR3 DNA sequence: TGTGCCAGCAGCCCAGTAATTAATGAGCAGTTCTTC.

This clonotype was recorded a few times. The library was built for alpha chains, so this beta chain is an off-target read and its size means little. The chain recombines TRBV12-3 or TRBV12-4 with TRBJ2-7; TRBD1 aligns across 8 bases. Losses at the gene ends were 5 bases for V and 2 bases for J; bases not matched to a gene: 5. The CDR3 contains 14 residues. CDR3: CASSQRQGPYEQYF. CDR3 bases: TGTGCCAGCAGTCAAAGACAGGGGCCCTACGAGCAGTACTTC.

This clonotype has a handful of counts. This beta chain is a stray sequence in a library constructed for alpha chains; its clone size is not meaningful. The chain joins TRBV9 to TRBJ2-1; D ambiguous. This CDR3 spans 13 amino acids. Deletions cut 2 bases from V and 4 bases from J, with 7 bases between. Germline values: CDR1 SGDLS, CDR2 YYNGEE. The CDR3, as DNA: TGTGCCAGCAGCGTCACCGAGTACAATGAGCAGTTCTTC. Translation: CASSVTEYNEQFF.

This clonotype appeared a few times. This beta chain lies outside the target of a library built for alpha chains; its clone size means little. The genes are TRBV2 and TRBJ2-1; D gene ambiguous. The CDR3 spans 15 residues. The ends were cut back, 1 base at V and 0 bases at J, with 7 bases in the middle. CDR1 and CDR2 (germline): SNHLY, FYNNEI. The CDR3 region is CASSEGSSSYNEQFF. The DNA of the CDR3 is TGTGCCAGCAGTGAAGGCTCGAGCTCCTACAATGAGCAGTTCTTC.

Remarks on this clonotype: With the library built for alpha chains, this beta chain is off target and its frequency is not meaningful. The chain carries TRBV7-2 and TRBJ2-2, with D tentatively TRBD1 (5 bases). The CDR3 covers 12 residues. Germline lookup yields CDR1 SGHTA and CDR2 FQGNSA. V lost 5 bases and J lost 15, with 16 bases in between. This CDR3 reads CASSPGPLRVFF. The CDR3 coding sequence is TGTGCCAGCAGCCCAGGGCCCCTCCGGGTGTTTTTT.

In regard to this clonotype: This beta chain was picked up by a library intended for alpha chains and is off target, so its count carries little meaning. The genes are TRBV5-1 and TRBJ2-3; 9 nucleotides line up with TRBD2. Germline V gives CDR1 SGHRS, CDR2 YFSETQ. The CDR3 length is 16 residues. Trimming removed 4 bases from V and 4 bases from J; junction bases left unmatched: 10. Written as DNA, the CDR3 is TGCGCCAGCAGCCCAGAGGGGGGACTAGCAGCAGATACGCAGTATTTT. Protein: CASSPEGGLAADTQYF.

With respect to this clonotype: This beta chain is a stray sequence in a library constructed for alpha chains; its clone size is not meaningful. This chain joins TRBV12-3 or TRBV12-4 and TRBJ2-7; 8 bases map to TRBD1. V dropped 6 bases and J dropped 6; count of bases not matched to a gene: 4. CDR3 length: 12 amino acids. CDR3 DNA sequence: TGTGCCAGCAGCCCAGGGGGCGGCGAGCAGTACTTC. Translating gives CASSPGGGEQYF.

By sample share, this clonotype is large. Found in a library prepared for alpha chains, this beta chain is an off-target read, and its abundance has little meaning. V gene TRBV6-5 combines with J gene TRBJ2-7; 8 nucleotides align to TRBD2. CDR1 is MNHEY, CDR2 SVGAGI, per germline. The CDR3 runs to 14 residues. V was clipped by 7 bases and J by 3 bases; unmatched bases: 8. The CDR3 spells CASNPGGGYYEQYF. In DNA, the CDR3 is TGTGCCAGCAACCCCGGGGGGGGTTACTACGAGCAGTACTTC.